Shown below are 13 T cell receptor beta chains from a single sample sequenced in a study of OX40 agonist ivuxolimab in advanced cancers. Library preparation used the immunoSEQ multiplex PCR assay. The table comes from immuneACCESS by way of TCRdb, which keeps in-frame sequences with V and J called. Part of the clones is missing from these tables; in studies checked, under half for an unresolved V gene and the rest for unknown reasons. This sample comprises tens of thousands of clones, roughly four fifths of them detected only once. The ten largest make up roughly 5% of the sample. The sample in question was CD4+ or CD8+ T cells sorted from blood, obtained in a trial of the OX40 agonist ivuxolimab. Receptor source: an adult with an advanced solid tumor such as melanoma, head and neck, liver or kidney cancer.

V gene TRBV9 combines with J gene TRBJ2-1; D uncertain. With 2 bases removed from V and 5 bases from J, the gap between germline ends came to 11 bases. Germline lookup yields CDR1 SGDLS and CDR2 YYNGEE. CDR3 size: 14 residues. The CDR3 region is CASSVSQSNNEQFF. Here the CDR3 DNA reads TGTGCCAGCAGCGTGTCCCAGTCCAACAATGAGCAGTTCTTC.

The genes are TRBV5-1 and TRBJ2-5; TRBD2 might be the D (5 bases). The V gene's germline CDR1 is SGHRS and CDR2 YFSETQ. There are 15 residues in the CDR3. V was pared by 2 bases and J by 2 bases, with 13 bases between. Here the CDR3 reads CASSLGSGLQETQYF. CDR3 in DNA: TGCGCCAGCAGCTTAGGGAGCGGACTTCAAGAGACCCAGTACTTC.

V gene TRBV19 combines with J gene TRBJ2-3, with 7 positions matching TRBD1. Trimming took 3 bases from V and 0 from J; bases not matched to a gene: 6. The CDR3 is made up of 16 amino acids. Per the germline V gene, CDR1 is LNHDA and CDR2 is SQIVND (reference sequence). The CDR3 DNA reads TGTGCCAGTAGTATTCATCAGGGGGTAAGCACAGATACGCAGTATTTT. Protein sequence: CASSIHQGVSTDTQYF. Looking up the rest from reference TRBV19 and TRBJ2-3 gives the full variable domain: DGGITQSPKYLFRKEGQNVTLSCEQNLNHDAMYWYRQDPGQGLRLIYYSQIVNDFQKGDIAEGYSVSREKKESFPLTVTSAQKNPTAFYLCASSIHQGVSTDTQYFGPGTRLTVL.

The CDR3 sequence: CASRLRGREQYV. The CDR3 DNA sequence: TGTGCCAGCAGACTCAGGGGCCGCGAGCAGTACGTC. The chain employs TRBV5-6 and TRBJ2-7; D perhaps matches TRBD1 (6 bases). The V gene's germline CDR1 is SGHDT and CDR2 YYEEEE. The length of the CDR3 is 12 residues. The ends were cut back, 5 bases at V and 6 bases at J, with 12 bases in the middle.

The chain links TRBV9 to TRBJ2-2, with no clear D. The CDR3 loop spans 17 amino acids. The germline V gene encodes CDR1 SGDLS and CDR2 YYNGEE. Trimming took off 1 base at V and 4 bases at J, with 17 bases between the two ends. CDR3 in DNA: TGTGCCAGCAGCGTATCCTGGGGTACGTGGGGCACCGGGGAGCTGTTTTTT. Translation: CASSVSWGTWGTGELFF.

In this sample, this clone turned up once. The genes are TRBV28 and TRBJ1-2, with D perhaps matching TRBD1 (6 bases). V lost 3 bases and J 4 bases, leaving 9 bases between the germline ends. Germline V CDR1 and CDR2: MDHEN, SYDVKM. The CDR3 runs 13 residues. This CDR3 reads CASSFTGSYGYTF. CDR3 DNA: TGTGCCAGCAGTTTCACAGGGAGCTATGGCTACACCTTC.

The CDR3 sequence is CASSFPGQGRSPLHF. The CDR3 region has the DNA TGTGCCAGCAGCTTCCCAGGACAGGGTCGTTCACCCCTCCACTTT. This chain uses TRBV5-5 with TRBJ1-6, with 8 positions matching TRBD1. This CDR3 is built from 15 residues. Unmatched junction bases numbered 7, after V lost 2 bases and J lost 9 bases. CDR1 is SGHKS, CDR2 YYEKEE, per germline (reference sequence).

This clone was seen a single time. V is TRBV28 and J is TRBJ1-5; D is unclear. The germline V gene has CDR1 MDHEN and CDR2 SYDVKM. The germline V and J ends were trimmed by 8 bases and 3 bases, with 11 bases remaining between them. This CDR3 has 13 residues. The CDR3 spells CASEEQPNQPQHF. The CDR3 DNA follows: TGTGCCAGCGAGGAACAGCCCAATCAGCCCCAGCATTTT.

The gene calls are TRBV10-2 and TRBJ1-2; D ambiguous. The CDR3 is 12 residues long. Between the trimmed V and J ends, which lost 8 bases and 1 base, there was a span of 8 bases. The germline CDR1 and CDR2 sequences are WSHSY and SAAADI. This chain's CDR3 is CASREVNYGYTF. CDR3 coding DNA: TGCGCCAGCCGGGAGGTTAACTATGGCTACACCTTC.

The chain is built from TRBV19 and TRBJ2-1; 8 bases match TRBD2. In germline, CDR1 is LNHDA, CDR2 SQIVND (reference sequence). The CDR3 loop spans 15 amino acids. V was clipped by 10 bases and J by 6 bases; unmatched bases: 14. The CDR3 DNA reads TGTGCCACCGGTCCCGGGACTAGTCTTCCCAATGAGCAGTTCTTC. It specifies CATGPGTSLPNEQFF.

The chain employs TRBV28 and TRBJ2-2; D perhaps matches TRBD1 (6 bases). Germline CDR1 MDHEN, CDR2 SYDVKM. The CDR3 contains 13 residues. The V and J ends lost 8 bases and 1 base respectively, with 8 bases between them. CDR3 sequence (DNA): TGTGCCAGCTTGACAGGGAACACCGGGGAGCTGTTTTTT. Translation: CASLTGNTGELFF.

V usage is TRBV7-9 and J usage is TRBJ2-7, with D unclear. Between the trimmed V and J ends, which lost 5 bases and 4 bases, there was a span of 9 bases. CDR3 length equals 12 residues. The V gene's germline CDR1 is SEHNR and CDR2 FQNEAQ (reference sequence). The CDR3 nucleotides read TGTGCCAGCAGCCTACGACCGTACGAGCAGTACTTC. Its protein product is CASSLRPYEQYF.

V and J are TRBV7-2 and TRBJ1-3; D is possibly TRBD1 (6 bases). The CDR3 is 16 amino acids. The germline V gene has CDR1 SGHTA and CDR2 FQGNSA. Trimming stripped 1 base from V and 2 bases from J, with 12 bases between. Here the CDR3 DNA reads TGTGCCAGCAGCTTAGATAGGGGGAGTACTGGAAACACCATATATTTT. Its translation: CASSLDRGSTGNTIYF.